This T cell receptor beta chain emerged from a study of cytomegalovirus exposure and HLA in healthy donors listed by TCRdb under 2017. With regard to the full study: According to a later analysis, one platform produced both the approximately 110 validation repertoires and the 666 repertoires of the first cohort. To predict cytomegalovirus infection status, the study brought together high-throughput TCR immunosequencing, statistical association of individual TCRs with disease status, and machine learning. The study aimed to test whether signatures of past pathogen exposure could be identified by cataloging public T cell receptors. Besides the first cohort of roughly 700 subjects, a separate validation cohort made up of 95 to 150 different subjects was used. Study-wide findings and limitations: The classifier was reported to diagnose cytomegalovirus status with high specificity and sensitivity in both the original cohort and the validation cohort. It was suggested by the authors that the approach could potentially be generalized to other disease states and immunological phenotypes. In vitro tests confirmed that a few of the cytomegalovirus-associated TCR beta chains recognize cytomegalovirus antigens. Most TCR sequences were observed very rarely across donors, whereas some public TCRs were present in many individuals. A later analysis found that TCRs clustered in the first cohort also tended to co-occur in the roughly 120 validation repertoires, with 90% to 95% of cluster scores above 0. The validation cohort had no HLA typing available for a later analysis, so co-occurrence within that cohort was assessed over all 110 or so repertoires. The study gave a list of 150 to 200 TCR beta chains associated with cytomegalovirus.

A note on this clone: There is no known antigen for this receptor. No quality values exist for individual bases; no much larger clone is one base distant.

Separate from the roughly 700-subject first cohort, the validation cohort of 95 to 150 subjects was the group to which the donors belonged. The library was prepared using the immunoSEQ multiplex PCR assay. The published analysis was carried out like this. A statistical classification framework was developed to diagnose cytomegalovirus status using the catalog of TCR beta chain sequences. TCRdb stores this immuneACCESS table with in-frame sequences only. Part of the clones is absent; in the studies checked, under half of the shortfall reflects unresolved V genes, and no reason is known for the rest. D and trimming come from the DNA, and the V and J calls and clone size come from that table. For this sample there are 55,000 to 70,000 clones; more than 85% appear just once. Approximately 1.5% of the sample is held by the ten biggest clonotypes. Counted from cysteine to phenylalanine, this CDR3 has 16 amino acids. This entry keeps only the CDR3 DNA: 48 bases, framed from base 1. The germline ends are 16 bases apart after V is trimmed by 0 bases and J by 6 bases. CDR1 and CDR2 are drawn from the germline V gene: SGDLS, YYNGEE.

This receptor was taken from a woman aged 18-29 years in good health and CMV-seronegative. The rearranged segments are TRBV9 and TRBJ2-1; the D segment could be TRBD1, given 5 matching bases. Sequenced input: PBMCs. The nucleotide sequence reads TGTGCCAGCAGCGTAGTTCCCAGGGTGGGCTCCAATGAGCAGTTCTTC. Translated, it reads CASSVVPRVGSNEQFF. Extended through the reference TRBV9 and TRBJ2-1 proteins, this CDR3 yields the full variable domain: DSGVTQTPKHLITATGQRVTLRCSPRSGDLSVYWYQQSLDQGLQFLIQYYNGEERAKGNILERFSAQQFPDLHSELNLSSLELGDSALYFCASSVVPRVGSNEQFFGPGTRLTVL.